This T cell receptor beta chain is drawn from a study of technical replicates of blood from several donors. Libraries were prepared by immunoSEQ multiplex PCR; TCRdb keeps only in-frame clonotypes and omits some of them. The data hold 80,000 to 85,000 clones, with 89% observed a single time. The table lists this clone with a few counts. V shed 4 bases and J 5 bases; nucleotides not matched to a gene: 0. CDR3 size: 12 residues. Germline V gene lookup returns CDR1 SGHVS and CDR2 FNYEAQ. The rearrangement joins TRBV7-6 to TRBJ2-7; 9 bases map to TRBD1. The material sequenced was T cells isolated from PBMCs. The sequence came from a human donor in good health. CDR3 in DNA: TGTGCCAGCAGCTGGACAGGGGACGAGCAGTACTTC. Translating it yields CASSWTGDEQYF. The entire variable domain, with the rest obtained from reference TRBV7-6 and TRBJ2-7, is as follows: GAGVSQSPRYKVTKRGQDVALRCDPISGHVSLYWYRQALGQGPEFLTYFNYEAQQDKSGLPNDRFSAERPEGSISTLTIQRTEQRDSAMYRCASSWTGDEQYFGPGTRLTVT.